The 14 T cell receptor beta chains presented below share a single source sample, sequenced in a study of blood T cell repertoires in COVID-19. Repertoires were generated with immunoSEQ multiplex PCR, while TCRdb's copy carries only in-frame clones and drops some. Of approximately 300,000 clones in the sample, over 80% were seen once. The sample consisted of peripheral blood. These receptors all come from a middle-aged woman with acute or convalescent COVID-19.

The gene calls are TRBV11-2 and TRBJ1-1; no clear D gene. V was cut by 2 bases and J by 7 bases, with 8 bases left in between. The germline V gene encodes CDR1 SGHAT and CDR2 FQNNGV. CDR3 length: 12 amino acids. In DNA, the CDR3 is TGTGCCAGCAGCTTAACAGTGCTTGAAGCTTTCTTT. It codes for CASSLTVLEAFF.

The rearrangement joins TRBV6-4 to TRBJ1-1; 8 nucleotides line up with TRBD1. This CDR3 has 15 amino acids. V shed 6 bases, J shed 0 bases, and the junction held 6 bases outside the gene matches. CDR1 and CDR2 from the germline V gene are MRHNA and SNTAGT. In DNA form, the CDR3 reads TGTGCCAGCAGGCCACAGGGGGGACTGAACACTGAAGCTTTCTTT. Translating it yields CASRPQGGLNTEAFF.

The chain carries TRBV10-3 and TRBJ1-1, with 7 nucleotides matching TRBD1. The CDR3 consists of 12 residues. Germline CDR1 ENHRY, CDR2 SYGVKD. The V segment lost 5 bases and the J segment 5 bases; nucleotides outside the gene matches: 2. The CDR3 sequence is CAISKTGTEAFF. CDR3 bases: TGTGCCATCAGTAAGACAGGGACTGAAGCTTTCTTT.

The V and J genes are TRBV11-2 and TRBJ1-1, with unresolved D. Trimming took 0 bases from V and 6 from J, leaving 8 bases between them. The CDR3 has 13 residues. CDR1 is SGHAT, CDR2 FQNNGV, per germline. This CDR3 reads CASSLDTQAEAFF. In DNA form, the CDR3 reads TGTGCCAGCAGCTTAGATACCCAGGCTGAAGCTTTCTTT.

This clone has more than one count but fewer than ten. The rearrangement joins TRBV6-6 to TRBJ1-3, with 11 bases fitting TRBD1. J was trimmed by 3 bases and V by 5 bases; bases with no gene match: 6. Germline-derived CDR1 and CDR2 are MNHNY and SVGAGI (reference sequence). This CDR3 has 16 residues. The CDR3 DNA sequence: TGTGCCAGCAGTGGCGGACAGGGGGCATATGGAAACACCATATATTTT. Protein product: CASSGGQGAYGNTIYF.

This chain connects TRBV11-2 to TRBJ1-4; D gene ambiguous. Germline lookup yields CDR1 SGHAT and CDR2 FQNNGV. The V gene lost 5 bases and the J gene lost 6 bases, with 10 bases spanning the gap. The CDR3 is 13 amino acids. CDR3 loop: CASSLPPDEKLFF. CDR3 coding DNA: TGTGCCAGCAGCCTCCCGCCGGATGAAAAACTGTTTTTT.

The chain combines TRBV27 with TRBJ2-5, with D possibly matching TRBD1 (6 bases). Germline V gene lookup returns CDR1 MNHEY and CDR2 SMNVEV (reference sequence). This CDR3 region has 14 residues. The V end was cut by 6 bases, the J end by 4 bases, with 15 bases between. The CDR3 bases are TGTGCCAGCAGGCCACAGGGTCGTTTAGAGACCCAGTACTTC. This codes for CASRPQGRLETQYF.

This sequence joins TRBV18 and TRBJ2-2, with 11 bases identical to TRBD1. Germline V gene data show CDR1 as KGHSH and CDR2 as LQKENI. CDR3 length: 17 amino acids. Trimming removed 6 bases from V and 5 bases from J; junction bases left unmatched: 11. CDR3 sequence: CASSPRTGGTSTGELFF. The CDR3 DNA reads TGTGCCAGCTCCCCTAGGACAGGGGGCACAAGTACCGGGGAGCTGTTTTTT. Combining the CDR3 with reference TRBV18 and TRBJ2-2 gives the whole variable domain NAGVMQNPRHLVRRRGQEARLRCSPMKGHSHVYWYRQLPEEGLKFMVYLQKENIIDESGMPKERFSAEFPKEGPSILRIQQVVRGDSAAYFCASSPRTGGTSTGELFFGEGSRLTVL.

This clone occurred once. The chain couples TRBV7-9 to TRBJ1-1, with TRBD1 matching 7 bases. Germline-derived CDR1 and CDR2 are SEHNR and FQNEAQ (reference sequence). CDR3 length: 14 amino acids. The J segment lost 4 bases and the V segment lost 1 base, leaving 3 bases of the junction unmatched. The CDR3 bases are TGTGCCAGCAGCTTAGGCCAGGGGGTCACTGAAGCTTTCTTT. It codes for CASSLGQGVTEAFF.

The V call is TRBV10-1, the J call TRBJ2-2, with a weak D call TRBD2 (7 bases). Germline V gives CDR1 WNHNN, CDR2 SYGVQD (reference sequence). V lost 1 base to trimming and J lost 3 bases, with 12 bases between them. This CDR3 is built from 16 residues. CDR3 protein: CASSEWRGRDTGELFF. CDR3 coding DNA: TGCGCCAGCAGTGAGTGGCGGGGGCGCGACACCGGGGAGCTGTTTTTT.

In nucleotides, the CDR3 is TGTGCCAGCAGTCCCGGGACAGGGGGAAATGGCTACACCTTC. This gives the protein CASSPGTGGNGYTF. The chain links TRBV6-5 to TRBJ1-2; TRBD1 agrees at 11 bases. V shed 5 bases, J shed 6 bases, and the junction held 5 bases outside the gene matches. The germline V gene encodes CDR1 MNHEY and CDR2 SVGAGI. This CDR3 has 14 amino acids.

The chain links TRBV30 to TRBJ2-7; D gene ambiguous. V was trimmed by 1 base and J by 2 bases, leaving 9 bases between them. The CDR3 is made up of 13 amino acids. In germline, CDR1 is GTSNPN, CDR2 SVGIG (reference sequence). The CDR3 loop is CAWSDTRTYEQYV. In nucleotides, the CDR3 is TGTGCCTGGAGTGATACAAGAACCTACGAGCAGTACGTC.

The chain combines TRBV5-4 with TRBJ1-2, with 10 bases aligning to TRBD1. The germline CDR1 and CDR2 sequences are SGHNT and YYREEE (reference sequence). V lost 4 bases to trimming and J lost 4 bases; unmatched junction nucleotides: 7. There are 15 residues in the CDR3. The CDR3 nucleotides read TGTGCCAGCAGCGGGGGGACAGGGGTGTTCTATGGCTACACCTTC. This encodes CASSGGTGVFYGYTF.

The chain combines TRBV7-7 with TRBJ2-5; 10 positions match TRBD2. The CDR3 runs to 17 residues. Germline CDR1 is SSHAT and CDR2 is FNYEAQ (reference sequence). J was trimmed by 3 bases and V by 3 bases; bases with no gene match: 10. The CDR3 sequence is CASSFIAGGRSEETQYF. CDR3 nucleotides: TGTGCCAGCAGCTTTATAGCGGGGGGCCGATCTGAAGAGACCCAGTACTTC.